The next 8 T cell receptor beta chains were all read from a single sample in a study of cytomegalovirus exposure and HLA in healthy donors. Repertoires were generated with immunoSEQ multiplex PCR, while TCRdb's copy carries only in-frame clones and drops some. The sample holds under 200,000 clones, 89% seen once. The sequenced material came from PBMCs. The receptor set was obtained from a man aged 18 to 35 in good health and CMV-seropositive.

J is TRBJ2-6 and V is TRBV5-1, with 7 nucleotides matching TRBD1. Germline V gene sequence: CDR1 SGHRS, CDR2 YFSETQ. The CDR3 consists of 17 residues. V shed 1 base and J 2 bases; nucleotides not matched to a gene: 6. The CDR3 protein is CASSLTGEIAGANVLTF. CDR3 sequence (DNA): TGCGCCAGCAGCTTGACAGGGGAGATCGCTGGGGCCAACGTCCTGACTTTC.

The chain uses TRBV30 and TRBJ1-2; a possible D gene is TRBD1 (5 bases). With 0 bases removed from V and 0 bases from J, the gap between germline ends came to 8 bases. The CDR3 runs to 14 residues. Germline V CDR1 and CDR2: GTSNPN, SVGIG (reference sequence). As DNA, the CDR3 is TGTGCCTGGAGTGTTCGGGGGGCTAACTATGGCTACACCTTC. Its translation: CAWSVRGANYGYTF.

This chain's CDR3 is CASSIDPAGGGYNEQFF. In DNA, the CDR3 is TGTGCCAGTAGTATAGACCCAGCGGGAGGAGGGTACAATGAGCAGTTCTTC. J is TRBJ2-1 and V is TRBV19; 9 bases are shared with TRBD2. The CDR3 contains 17 residues. The junction had 7 bases not matched to a gene; V was cut back by 0 bases and J by 4 bases. Germline CDR1 and CDR2: LNHDA and SQIVND (reference sequence).

The V call is TRBV7-8, the J call TRBJ2-7, with 7 bases that match TRBD2. V was pared by 0 bases and J by 2 bases, with 4 bases of the junction left unmatched. The CDR3 covers 15 residues. Germline V CDR1 and CDR2: SGHVS, FQNEAQ. The DNA for the CDR3 is TGTGCCAGCAGCTTAGCTCTAGCGGAAACCTACGAGCAGTACTTC. It translates to CASSLALAETYEQYF.

The V and J genes are TRBV6-6 and TRBJ2-3, with 10 bases lining up with TRBD2. The V gene end was trimmed by 2 bases and the J gene end by 3 bases; junction bases not matched to a gene: 5. The CDR3 runs 16 residues. Germline CDR1 is MNHNY and CDR2 is SVGAGI (reference sequence). The DNA for the CDR3 is TGTGCCAGCAGTTACCCAAGCGGGAGGGAAACAGATACGCAGTATTTT. The encoded protein is CASSYPSGRETDTQYF.

The CDR3 region has the DNA TGCGCCAGCAGCAAGGGAGACAGGAGCCACAATGAGCAGTTCTTC. This translates into CASSKGDRSHNEQFF. The gene calls are TRBV5-1 and TRBJ2-1; possible D gene TRBD1, 6 bases. The length of the CDR3 is 15 residues. V lost 4 bases to trimming and J lost 5 bases, with 16 bases between them. The germline V gene has CDR1 SGHRS and CDR2 YFSETQ. The whole variable domain, remainder taken from reference TRBV5-1 and TRBJ2-1, is KAGVTQTPRYLIKTRGQQVTLSCSPISGHRSVSWYQQTPGQGLQFLFEYFSETQRNKGNFPGRFSGRQFSNSRSEMNVSTLELGDSALYLCASSKGDRSHNEQFFGPGTRLTVL.

The J gene is TRBJ2-7, the V gene TRBV5-6; D is unclear. CDR1 is SGHDT and CDR2 is YYEEEE in the germline V gene. This CDR3 has 12 amino acids. Trimming removed 1 base at V and 4 bases at J, with 6 bases between. For the CDR3, the DNA is TGTGCCAGCAGCTTGAAGCGATACGAGCAGTACTTC. It codes for CASSLKRYEQYF.

The chain combines TRBV27 with TRBJ2-3, with D uncertain. Trimming shortened V by 6 bases and J by 0 bases, and 19 bases separated the two germline ends. The CDR3 covers 17 residues. Germline V gene sequence: CDR1 MNHEY, CDR2 SMNVEV (reference sequence). The CDR3 reads CASRSIELSGSTDTQYF. The CDR3 coding sequence is TGTGCCAGCAGAAGTATTGAATTGTCAGGAAGCACAGATACGCAGTATTTT.